Listed here are 18 T cell receptor beta chains from one sample, sequenced in a study of control samples from healthy donors and cancer patients. Sequenced by immunoSEQ multiplex PCR; TCRdb stores in-frame clones only, minus some. The table shows about 120,000 clones, with roughly 89% occurring only once. The sample was blood. These receptors were taken from a man aged 25 to 40 in good health.

The chain has TRBV9 and TRBJ1-2; D not certain. The CDR3 runs to 13 residues. Per germline, CDR1 SGDLS and CDR2 YYNGEE. Trimming pared 7 bases from V and 4 bases from J, leaving 14 bases between. The DNA of the CDR3 is TGTGCCAGCGCCCCGGACTGGGCCTATGGCTACACCTTC. Amino acid sequence: CASAPDWAYGYTF.

The chain links TRBV24-1 to TRBJ2-2; tentatively, D is TRBD1 (6 bases). The CDR3 totals 16 residues. Trimming removed 4 bases from V and 4 bases from J, with 15 bases in between. Germline V gene sequence: CDR1 KGHDR, CDR2 SFDVKD. CDR3 nucleotides: TGTGCCACCAGTGACCCCCGACAGGCGGGCACCGGGGAGCTGTTTTTT. It yields the protein CATSDPRQAGTGELFF.

The rearrangement joins TRBV2 to TRBJ1-1, with a tentative D call TRBD1 (6 bases). Germline V CDR1 and CDR2: SNHLY, FYNNEI. The CDR3 covers 14 residues. Trimming removed 6 bases at V and 0 bases at J, with 11 bases between. The CDR3 nucleotides read TGTGCCAGCAGGATAGGACAGATGAACACTGAAGCTTTCTTT. It encodes CASRIGQMNTEAFF. Based on the CDR3 plus reference TRBV2 and TRBJ1-1, the full variable domain is EPEVTQTPSHQVTQMGQEVILRCVPISNHLYFYWYRQILGQKVEFLVSFYNNEISEKSEIFDDQFSVERPDGSNFTLKIRSTKLEDSAMYFCASRIGQMNTEAFFGQGTRLTVV.

This rearrangement joins TRBV2 to TRBJ2-2; D call uncertain. CDR3 size: 15 residues. Trimming took off 4 bases at V and 0 bases at J, with 9 bases between the two ends. Germline V gene data show CDR1 as SNHLY and CDR2 as FYNNEI. CDR3 residues: CASSGALTNTGELFF. CDR3 nucleotides: TGTGCCAGCAGTGGGGCACTCACGAACACCGGGGAGCTGTTTTTT. The variable domain in full, with the rest retrieved from reference TRBV2 and TRBJ2-2, is EPEVTQTPSHQVTQMGQEVILRCVPISNHLYFYWYRQILGQKVEFLVSFYNNEISEKSEIFDDQFSVERPDGSNFTLKIRSTKLEDSAMYFCASSGALTNTGELFFGEGSRLTVL.

CDR3 sequence reads: CATAGGAYTEAFF. In nucleotides, the CDR3 is TGTGCCACTGCAGGGGGCGCCTACACTGAAGCTTTCTTT. The chain links TRBV2 to TRBJ1-1; 8 bases align to TRBD1. The CDR3 runs to 13 residues. V trimming: 10 bases; J trimming: 3 bases; junction bases outside the gene matches: 7. Germline lookup yields CDR1 SNHLY and CDR2 FYNNEI. Combining the CDR3 with reference TRBV2 and TRBJ1-1 gives the whole variable domain EPEVTQTPSHQVTQMGQEVILRCVPISNHLYFYWYRQILGQKVEFLVSFYNNEISEKSEIFDDQFSVERPDGSNFTLKIRSTKLEDSAMYFCATAGGAYTEAFFGQGTRLTVV.

This chain links TRBV10-1 with TRBJ2-1, with TRBD1 matching 8 bases. Trimming at V came to 7 bases and at J to 9 bases, leaving 11 bases not matched to a gene. The CDR3 has 14 amino acids. Germline V gene sequence: CDR1 WNHNN, CDR2 SYGVQD (reference sequence). CDR3 in DNA: TGCGCCAGCACCCCGGACAGGGACAGAATTGAGCAGTTCTTC. It codes for CASTPDRDRIEQFF.

The V gene is TRBV9, the J gene TRBJ1-1, with 7 bases fitting TRBD1. The germline gives CDR1 SGDLS, CDR2 YYNGEE. J lost 3 bases, V lost 0 bases, and 8 bases had no gene match. The CDR3 is 16 amino acids. The CDR3 DNA is TGTGCCAGCAGCGTAGATCACAGGGGCTCGGACACTGAAGCTTTCTTT. It specifies CASSVDHRGSDTEAFF. Supplemented by reference TRBV9 and TRBJ1-1, the full variable domain reads DSGVTQTPKHLITATGQRVTLRCSPRSGDLSVYWYQQSLDQGLQFLIQYYNGEERAKGNILERFSAQQFPDLHSELNLSSLELGDSALYFCASSVDHRGSDTEAFFGQGTRLTVV.

V is TRBV7-9 and J is TRBJ1-4, with 8 bases fitting TRBD1. V lost 5 bases and J lost 7; bases outside the gene matches: 6. Germline CDR1 and CDR2: SEHNR and FQNEAQ (reference sequence). The CDR3 spans 14 residues. DNA of the CDR3: TGTGCCAGCAGCCGGAGGACAGGGTCTGAAAAACTGTTTTTT. This sequence encodes CASSRRTGSEKLFF.

The CDR3 bases are TGCAGCGTACTGGGACAGGGGTACACTGAAGCTTTCTTT. Its protein product is CSVLGQGYTEAFF. The J gene is TRBJ1-1, the V gene TRBV29-1; 10 bases match TRBD1. The V gene end was trimmed by 6 bases and the J gene end by 3 bases; junction bases not matched to a gene: 4. The germline V gene has CDR1 SQVTM and CDR2 ANQGSEA. This CDR3 is built from 13 residues.

This sequence joins TRBV25-1 and TRBJ2-3; D gene unclear. Deletions cut 3 bases from V and 2 bases from J, with 12 bases between. The V gene's germline CDR1 is MGHDK and CDR2 SYGVNS. The length of the CDR3 is 15 residues. As DNA, the CDR3 is TGTGCCAGCAGTGACCCCCAGGACCTCACAGATACGCAGTATTTT. This codes for CASSDPQDLTDTQYF.

The J gene is TRBJ2-2, the V gene TRBV4-1; D is uncertain. Trimming stripped 4 bases from V and 8 bases from J, with 14 bases between. Germline CDR1 MGHRA, CDR2 YSYEKL. CDR3 length: 14 amino acids. The CDR3 is CASSPSTVAGELFF. The CDR3 coding sequence is TGCGCCAGCAGCCCTTCGACTGTGGCTGGGGAGCTGTTTTTT.

This rearrangement joins TRBV5-5 to TRBJ2-2; possible D gene TRBD2, 7 bases. The CDR3 runs to 16 residues. V gave up 5 bases and J gave up 9 bases, with 23 bases separating them. In germline, CDR1 is SGHKS, CDR2 YYEKEE (reference sequence). The CDR3 loop reads CASRRGQGNKEWELFF. CDR3 coding DNA: TGTGCCAGCAGGCGGGGGCAGGGAAATAAGGAGTGGGAGCTGTTTTTT.

This clone was detected only once. The CDR3 sequence: CASSLNGRNQPQHF. CDR3 DNA sequence: TGTGCCAGCAGCTTGAACGGTCGCAATCAGCCCCAGCATTTT. The genes are TRBV7-2 and TRBJ1-5; D is uncertain. There are 14 residues in the CDR3. Looked up from germline, CDR1 is SGHTA and CDR2 is FQGNSA. The V end lost 3 bases, the J end lost 2 bases, and 8 bases lay between the germline ends.

The chain combines TRBV6-1 with TRBJ1-5; no clear D. Between the trimmed V and J ends, which lost 1 base and 6 bases, there was a span of 19 bases. CDR1 MNHNS and CDR2 SASEGT come from the germline V gene. There are 17 residues in the CDR3. Here the CDR3 reads CASSEDFGVFESQPQHF. The CDR3 coding sequence is TGTGCCAGCAGTGAAGACTTCGGGGTCTTCGAGTCTCAGCCCCAGCATTTT.

The table lists this clone with a few counts. The rearrangement uses TRBV6-5 and TRBJ1-2; D is undetermined. The CDR3 has 14 residues. Germline assignment: CDR1 MNHEY and CDR2 SVGAGI. The ends were cut back, 0 bases at V and 4 bases at J, with 9 bases in the middle. This chain's CDR3 is CASSYSDPSYGYTF. DNA of the CDR3: TGTGCCAGCAGTTACTCGGACCCCAGCTATGGCTACACCTTC.

V usage is TRBV3-1 (or the pseudogene TRBV3-2) and J usage is TRBJ2-6, with 7 positions matching TRBD1. The CDR3 spans 19 residues. Germline CDR1 LGHDT, CDR2 YNNKEL (reference sequence). V lost 4 bases and J lost 0; bases outside the gene matches: 12. The CDR3 DNA reads TGTGCCAGCAGCCTACCTCCCGGACAGGCGGCCTCTGGGGCCAACGTCCTGACTTTC. Amino acid sequence: CASSLPPGQAASGANVLTF.

V usage is TRBV10-2 and J usage is TRBJ1-1; tentative D call: TRBD1 (5 bases). Per germline, CDR1 WSHSY and CDR2 SAAADI. The CDR3 length is 13 residues. The V and J ends lost 8 bases and 0 bases respectively, with 10 bases between them. CDR3 DNA sequence: TGCGCCAGCTCAGGGACCTTGAACACTGAAGCTTTCTTT. Translation: CASSGTLNTEAFF.

The chain couples TRBV7-6 to TRBJ1-1, with TRBD1 matching 11 bases. Germline V gives CDR1 SGHVS, CDR2 FNYEAQ. There are 15 residues in the CDR3. J gave up 4 bases and V 0 bases, and 1 base lay outside the gene matches. For the CDR3, the DNA is TGTGCCAGCAGCTTAGCAGGGACAGGGGGCACTGAAGCTTTCTTT. As protein: CASSLAGTGGTEAFF.